These 12 T cell receptor beta chains originate from one sample sequenced in a study of cytomegalovirus exposure and HLA in healthy donors. 60 Vbeta and 13 Jbeta primers were used in PCR. Sequencing was performed with immunoSEQ multiplex PCR; in TCRdb, only in-frame clones are kept and a portion is missing. Counted here are over 150,000 clones, 80% occurring once; the ten biggest clones make up 9.5% to 10%. Sequenced input: PBMCs. These receptors were obtained from a man aged 18 to 29 in good health and CMV-seropositive.

This chain joins TRBV5-1 and TRBJ1-2; perhaps TRBD1 as D (6 bases). Germline V gene sequence: CDR1 SGHRS, CDR2 YFSETQ. Deletions cut 4 bases from V and 4 bases from J, with 14 bases between. There are 14 residues in the CDR3. The CDR3 bases are TGCGCCAGCAGCCCGAGACAGGATAGCTATGGCTACACCTTC. This sequence encodes CASSPRQDSYGYTF.

The CDR3 DNA is TGTGCCAGCACCATTAGGGGGACGCCGATCTATGGCTACACCTTC. It encodes CASTIRGTPIYGYTF. The chain links TRBV9 to TRBJ1-2; D might be TRBD1 (6 bases). Trimming removed 6 bases from V and 4 bases from J, with 19 bases in between. Looked up from germline, CDR1 is SGDLS and CDR2 is YYNGEE. The CDR3 consists of 15 residues.

This chain connects TRBV7-8 to TRBJ2-3; 11 bases map to TRBD2. V dropped 5 bases and J dropped 0; count of bases not matched to a gene: 7. The germline CDR1 and CDR2 sequences are SGHVS and FQNEAQ. The CDR3 runs 17 residues. In nucleotides, the CDR3 is TGTGCCAGCAGCATAGATGGACTAGCGGGTAGCACAGATACGCAGTATTTT. Translation gives CASSIDGLAGSTDTQYF.

The DNA of the CDR3 is TGTGCCACAGGCGGGACAGGGGTCTCCTACAATGAGCAGTTCTTC. Its translation: CATGGTGVSYNEQFF. This chain links TRBV11-2 with TRBJ2-1; 10 bases are a match to TRBD1. The CDR3 has 15 residues. Germline values: CDR1 SGHAT, CDR2 FQNNGV. V lost 10 bases and J lost 0; bases outside the gene matches: 6.

This chain joins TRBV2 and TRBJ2-3; no firm D call. From germline, CDR1 is SNHLY and CDR2 FYNNEI. With 9 bases removed from V and 3 bases from J, the gap between germline ends came to 4 bases. This CDR3 contains 10 residues. CDR3 nucleotide sequence: TGTGCCAGTCGTACAGATACGCAGTATTTT. This translates into CASRTDTQYF.

The chain joins TRBV5-1 to TRBJ2-1; unclear D gene. V gave up 4 bases and J gave up 1 base, with 6 bases separating them. The CDR3 runs to 13 residues. Germline lookup yields CDR1 SGHRS and CDR2 YFSETQ. The CDR3 nucleotides read TGCGCCAGCAGCGAGGCTTCCTACAATGAGCAGTTCTTC. The encoded protein is CASSEASYNEQFF.

This clone was seen a few times. The V call is TRBV19, the J call TRBJ1-1; 10 bases match TRBD1. The CDR3 is made up of 13 amino acids. Germline CDR1 reads LNHDA; CDR2 reads SQIVND (reference sequence). V lost 4 bases, J lost 7 bases, and 3 bases stayed unmatched. Here the CDR3 reads CASSRQGAVEAFF. In DNA form, the CDR3 reads TGTGCCAGTAGTAGACAGGGGGCCGTTGAAGCTTTCTTT.

The chain recombines TRBV6-1 with TRBJ2-1, with 11 bases fitting TRBD2. CDR1 is MNHNS and CDR2 is SASEGT in the germline V gene. The CDR3 spans 15 residues. With 10 bases clipped from V and 5 bases from J, the junction kept 10 bases outside the gene matches. The CDR3 loop reads CATEIGTSGNNEQFF. The CDR3 DNA reads TGTGCCACCGAGATAGGGACTAGCGGAAACAATGAGCAGTTCTTC.

The rearrangement uses TRBV6-5 and TRBJ2-7; tentative D call: TRBD2 (5 bases). This CDR3 region has 13 residues. Between the trimmed V and J ends, which lost 7 bases and 0 bases, there was a span of 10 bases. Germline V gene lookup returns CDR1 MNHEY and CDR2 SVGAGI. The CDR3 loop is CASKDGNSYEQYF. The CDR3 DNA reads as TGTGCCAGCAAGGACGGGAACTCCTACGAGCAGTACTTC.

This clone was picked up one time. The genes are TRBV19 and TRBJ2-1, with TRBD2 matching over 7 bases. J lost 9 bases, V lost 5 bases, and 13 bases had no gene match. There are 15 residues in the CDR3. Germline V CDR1 and CDR2: LNHDA, SQIVND (reference sequence). The CDR3 loop is CASSLAYREVSEQFF. In DNA, the CDR3 is TGTGCCAGTAGTTTAGCTTATCGGGAGGTCAGTGAGCAGTTCTTC.

The genes are TRBV6-6 and TRBJ2-2; no clear D. The CDR3 contains 14 residues. Between the trimmed V and J ends, which lost 5 bases and 4 bases, there was a span of 11 bases. CDR1 and CDR2 from the germline V gene are MNHNY and SVGAGI (reference sequence). For the CDR3, the DNA is TGTGCCAGCAGTCCCCTACGAGGCACCGGGGAGCTGTTTTTT. Translated, it gives CASSPLRGTGELFF.

A single count supports this clone. This rearrangement joins TRBV5-4 to TRBJ2-1, with 14 bases fitting TRBD2. The germline V gene encodes CDR1 SGHNT and CDR2 YYREEE (reference sequence). This CDR3 spans 17 amino acids. V trimming: 3 bases; J trimming: 6 bases; junction bases outside the gene matches: 8. CDR3 protein: CASSSGLAGGGGNEQFF. The CDR3 nucleotides are TGTGCCAGCAGCTCCGGACTAGCGGGAGGAGGAGGCAATGAGCAGTTCTTC.